This TCR beta chain stems from a study of CD8+ T cells in alopecia areata. Punch biopsies of lesional scalp, plus peripheral blood, were taken from alopecia areata patients. Sequencing templates came from extracted RNA that was reverse transcribed into cDNA. The repertoire was sequenced with immunoSEQ multiplex PCR; TCRdb's copy has only in-frame clones and lacks some. The sample has roughly 250,000 clones; about 68% are singletons. The CDR3 has 13 residues. CDR1 and CDR2 from the germline V gene are SNHLY and FYNNEI. Trimming left V 8 bases short and J 0 bases short, with 10 bases between. This clone was counted a few times.

The sequencing used CD4+ T cells sorted from blood, collected at week 0. This TCR was sampled from a human donor with alopecia areata. The chain links TRBV2 to TRBJ1-2, with no clear D. CDR3 sequence: CASCFTPNYGYTF. CDR3 nucleotide sequence: TGTGCCAGCTGCTTCACTCCTAACTATGGCTACACCTTC.